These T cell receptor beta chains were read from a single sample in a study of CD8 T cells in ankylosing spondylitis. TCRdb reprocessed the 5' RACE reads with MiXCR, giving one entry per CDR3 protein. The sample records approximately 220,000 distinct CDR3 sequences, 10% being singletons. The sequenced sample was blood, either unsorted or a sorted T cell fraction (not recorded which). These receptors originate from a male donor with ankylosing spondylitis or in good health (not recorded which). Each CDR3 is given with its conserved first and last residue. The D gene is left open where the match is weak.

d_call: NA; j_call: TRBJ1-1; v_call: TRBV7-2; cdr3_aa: CASSSTRPGKAFF
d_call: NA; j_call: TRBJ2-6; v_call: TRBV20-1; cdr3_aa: CSARSGSGANVLTF
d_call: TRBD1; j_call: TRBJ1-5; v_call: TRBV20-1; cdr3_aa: CSAWGDRGVVQPQHF
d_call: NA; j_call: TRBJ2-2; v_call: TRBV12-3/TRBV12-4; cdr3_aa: CASNKKGELFF
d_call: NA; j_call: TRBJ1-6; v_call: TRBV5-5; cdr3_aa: CASSFSGDSPLHF
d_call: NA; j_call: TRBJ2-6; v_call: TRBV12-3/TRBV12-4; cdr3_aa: CASSLYRDGANVLTF
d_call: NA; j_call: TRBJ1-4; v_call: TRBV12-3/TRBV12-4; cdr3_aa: CASTKVAEKLFF
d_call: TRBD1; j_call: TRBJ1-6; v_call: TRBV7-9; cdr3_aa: CASRSRDRINSPLHF
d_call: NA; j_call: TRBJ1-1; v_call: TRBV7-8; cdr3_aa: CASSSDGGRPEAFF
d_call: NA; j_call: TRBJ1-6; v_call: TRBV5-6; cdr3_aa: CASSFWPNNSPLHF
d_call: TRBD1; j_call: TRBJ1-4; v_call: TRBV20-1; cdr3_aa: CSAGGTGGATNEKLFF
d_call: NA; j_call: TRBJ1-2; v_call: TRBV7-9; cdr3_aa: CASSPVGYGYTF
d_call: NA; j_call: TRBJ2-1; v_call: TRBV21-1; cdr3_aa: CASSKGRGGALHNEQFF
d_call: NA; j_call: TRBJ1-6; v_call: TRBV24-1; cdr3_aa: CATSAQGDNSPLHF
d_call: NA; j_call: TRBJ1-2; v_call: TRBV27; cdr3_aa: CASSLKGYGYTF
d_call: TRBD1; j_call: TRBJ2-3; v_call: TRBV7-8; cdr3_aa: CASSGQTSTDTQYF
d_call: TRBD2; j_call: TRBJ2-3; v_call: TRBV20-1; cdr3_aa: CSAGGGAGGSLSTDTQYF
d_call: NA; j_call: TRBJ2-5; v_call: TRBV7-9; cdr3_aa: CASSSEFQETQYF